This T cell receptor (beta chain) was profiled in a study of T-cell memory formation after mild COVID-19. At the level of the study: TCR clusters mostly belonged to single donors. Study-level findings and limits: Cross-reactive memory seemingly joined, as some responding clones were found in pre-infection memory.

A single record per CDR3 protein comes from TCRdb applying MiXCR to the 5' RACE reads. Of about 110,000 distinct CDR3 sequences listed, approximately 15% were seen once; the top ten hold around two fifths. This clonotype occurred many times. Its antigen is currently unknown. In germline, CDR1 is DFQATT, CDR2 SNEGSKA (reference sequence). With V trimmed by 3 bases and J by 0 bases, 2 bases remained unmatched. The CDR3 consists of 14 residues. Material for sequencing was PBMCs or a T cell subset sorted from them (not recorded which). The V gene is TRBV20-1, the J gene TRBJ2-7; TRBD1 aligns across 10 bases. This receptor was identified in a man younger than 30 who had mild COVID-19 (a few samples of this study predate the infection). Cell type and time point are not known. CDR3 nucleotides: TGCAGTGCTAGGGACAGGGGGAGCTCCTACGAGCAGTACGTC. This encodes CSARDRGSSYEQYV.